The next 32 T cell receptor beta chains were all read from a single sample in a study of T cell clones after liver transplantation. Sequencing was performed with immunoSEQ multiplex PCR; in TCRdb, only in-frame clones are kept and a portion is missing. The data contain some 120,000 clones, approximately 90% of them singletons. The starting material was CD4+ T cells from blood, obtained 12 months after liver transplant. All receptors derive from a human patient who received a liver transplant. Some T cells may arise from the graft donor.

The V and J genes are TRBV28 and TRBJ1-1, with D unresolved. Trimming shortened V by 4 bases and J by 7 bases, and 7 bases separated the two germline ends. The CDR3 length is 11 residues. CDR1 and CDR2 (germline): MDHEN, SYDVKM. The DNA for the CDR3 is TGTGCCAGCAGTTCACGGAATGAAGCTTTCTTT. Translation: CASSSRNEAFF.

The rearrangement links TRBV6-5 to TRBJ1-2; TRBD1 might be the D (5 bases). The germline gives CDR1 MNHEY, CDR2 SVGAGI. The CDR3 has 14 amino acids. V shed 6 bases and J shed 4 bases, with 15 bases lying between them. CDR3 DNA: TGTGCCAGCAGCCCCTCCCGGGACGGCTATGGCTACACCTTC. Residues: CASSPSRDGYGYTF.

The gene calls are TRBV27 and TRBJ2-2; the D gene is possibly TRBD2 (7 bases). Per germline, CDR1 MNHEY and CDR2 SMNVEV (reference sequence). This CDR3 comprises 14 residues. V was pared by 2 bases and J by 7 bases, with 11 bases between. CDR3 region: CASSLRGANGELFF. The CDR3 region has the DNA TGTGCCAGCAGTTTACGGGGGGCGAACGGGGAGCTGTTTTTT.

This sequence joins TRBV29-1 and TRBJ2-2, with D perhaps TRBD1 (6 bases). The CDR3 runs 16 residues. V lost 6 bases to trimming and J lost 5 bases, with 22 bases between them. The germline gives CDR1 SQVTM, CDR2 ANQGSEA. The CDR3 loop is CSVHAGTKPQTGELFF. The CDR3 DNA reads TGCAGCGTCCACGCCGGGACAAAGCCCCAAACCGGGGAGCTGTTTTTT.

The rearrangement joins TRBV6-1 to TRBJ1-1; D is uncertain. Looked up from germline, CDR1 is MNHNS and CDR2 is SASEGT. The germline V and J ends were trimmed by 4 bases and 6 bases, with 12 bases remaining between them. The CDR3 has 13 amino acids. DNA of the CDR3: TGTGCCAGCAGTGTTTTTGTATACGCTGAAGCTTTCTTT. Encoded protein: CASSVFVYAEAFF.

V is TRBV19 and J is TRBJ2-5, with 7 bases identical to TRBD1. The ends lost 4 bases at V and 5 bases at J; junction bases unmatched: 10. Looked up from germline, CDR1 is LNHDA and CDR2 is SQIVND (reference sequence). CDR3 length: 15 amino acids. CDR3 DNA sequence: TGTGCCAGTAGTAAATCCCCCACAGGGGTGGAGACCCAGTACTTC. It codes for CASSKSPTGVETQYF.

In its sample, this clone was seen a few times. This rearrangement joins TRBV11-3 to TRBJ2-5, with TRBD1 matching 7 bases. V gave up 5 bases and J gave up 1 base; unmatched junction bases: 10. Germline CDR1 SGHNT, CDR2 YENEEA. The CDR3 is 16 amino acids. The CDR3 spells CASSLGYRGPQETQYF. The CDR3 nucleotides are TGTGCCAGCAGCCTGGGGTACAGGGGTCCCCAAGAGACCCAGTACTTC.

This chain joins TRBV19 and TRBJ1-4, with D uncertain. The germline V and J ends were trimmed by 0 bases and 3 bases, with 11 bases remaining between them. The CDR3 has 16 residues. CDR1 is LNHDA and CDR2 is SQIVND in the germline V gene (reference sequence). The CDR3 DNA reads TGTGCCAGTAGTATAGATCTCTGGGCTCCTAATGAAAAACTGTTTTTT. The encoded protein is CASSIDLWAPNEKLFF.

The chain combines TRBV7-8 with TRBJ1-3; 8 nucleotides align to TRBD1. Trimming removed 5 bases from V and 7 bases from J; junction bases left unmatched: 4. The CDR3 covers 13 residues. Germline V gene lookup returns CDR1 SGHVS and CDR2 FQNEAQ. The CDR3 coding sequence is TGTGCCAGCAGCGTGACAGGGGACAACACCATATATTTT. Translating gives CASSVTGDNTIYF.

The chain carries TRBV27 and TRBJ2-4, with unresolved D. CDR3 length: 15 residues. V lost 3 bases to trimming and J lost 0 bases, with 9 bases between them. Per the germline V gene, CDR1 is MNHEY and CDR2 is SMNVEV (reference sequence). The CDR3 protein is CASSFDGLAKNIQYF. DNA for the CDR3: TGTGCCAGCAGTTTTGACGGGCTAGCCAAAAACATTCAGTACTTC.

This chain uses TRBV9 with TRBJ2-6; 10 nucleotides align to TRBD1. Trimming cost V 4 bases and J 0 bases; bases outside gene matches: 7. Germline CDR1 is SGDLS and CDR2 is YYNGEE. The CDR3 contains 18 residues. The DNA for the CDR3 is TGTGCCAGCAGCCCAGGGACAGGGGCGGGCTCTGGGGCCAACGTCCTGACTTTC. Its translation: CASSPGTGAGSGANVLTF. Together with reference TRBV9 and TRBJ2-6, the CDR3 gives the full variable domain: DSGVTQTPKHLITATGQRVTLRCSPRSGDLSVYWYQQSLDQGLQFLIQYYNGEERAKGNILERFSAQQFPDLHSELNLSSLELGDSALYFCASSPGTGAGSGANVLTFGAGSRLTVL.

Regarding this clone: Compared with germline, one end of the junction differs, possibly owing to a read error. V and J are TRBV20-1 and TRBJ1-1, with 10 bases fitting TRBD1. Germline V gene sequence: CDR1 DFQATT, CDR2 SNEGSKA (reference sequence). The CDR3 is 11 residues long. CDR3 coding DNA: TGCAGTGCTAGAGTGACAGGGGGCACGATCTTT. It yields the protein CSARVTGGTIF.

This chain's CDR3 is CAISEGLGQETQYF. Written as DNA, the CDR3 is TGTGCCATCAGTGAAGGGTTAGGCCAAGAGACCCAGTACTTC. The chain links TRBV10-3 to TRBJ2-5; no reliable D call. Per the germline V gene, CDR1 is ENHRY and CDR2 is SYGVKD. The V gene lost 3 bases and the J gene lost 1 base, with 9 bases spanning the gap. CDR3 size: 14 residues.

The chain has TRBV7-9 and TRBJ1-3; the D is unclear. Germline V lookup: CDR1 SEHNR, CDR2 FQNEAQ (reference sequence). The CDR3 has 12 amino acids. Trimming pared 0 bases from V and 9 bases from J, leaving 6 bases between. Here the CDR3 reads CASSLAGGTIYF. The CDR3 DNA reads TGTGCCAGCAGCTTAGCTGGAGGCACCATATATTTT.

This clone was recorded a few times. The CDR3 reads CASSLAGASDTQYF. The CDR3 nucleotides are TGTGCCAGCAGTTTGGCGGGGGCATCAGATACGCAGTATTTT. The chain couples TRBV28 to TRBJ2-3, with a tentative D call TRBD2 (7 bases). V was shortened by 3 bases and J by 4 bases, with 11 bases between the two germline ends. Germline V lookup: CDR1 MDHEN, CDR2 SYDVKM. The length of the CDR3 is 14 residues.

The gene calls are TRBV9 and TRBJ2-7; tentative D call: TRBD1 (5 bases). Trimming removed 0 bases from V and 5 bases from J, with 15 bases in between. This CDR3 contains 15 residues. Per germline, CDR1 SGDLS and CDR2 YYNGEE. CDR3 sequence (DNA): TGTGCCAGCAGCGTAGCTGATGGCAGGGTGAACGAGCAGTACTTC. It yields the protein CASSVADGRVNEQYF.

This chain connects TRBV7-2 to TRBJ2-3, with TRBD2 identical over 14 bases. The CDR3 runs to 18 residues. With V trimmed by 3 bases and J by 5 bases, 10 bases remained unmatched. Per germline, CDR1 SGHTA and CDR2 FQGNSA. The CDR3 nucleotides are TGTGCCAGCAGCTTCGGGACTAGCGGGAGAAGAAGGGGAGATACGCAGTATTTT. Translating gives CASSFGTSGRRRGDTQYF.

The gene calls are TRBV5-1 and TRBJ2-5; 10 positions agree with TRBD2. CDR3 length: 23 amino acids. Germline CDR1 SGHRS, CDR2 YFSETQ. Trimming cost V 1 base and J 1 base; bases outside gene matches: 25. In nucleotides, the CDR3 is TGCGCCAGCAGCTTGCCCGCTAGCGGGAGTCCAATAAGCCACAAAGGCACCCAAGAGACCCAGTACTTC. Its translation is CASSLPASGSPISHKGTQETQYF.

The rearrangement joins TRBV5-1 to TRBJ2-1; D uncertain. Trimming took off 3 bases at V and 7 bases at J, with 17 bases between the two ends. The CDR3 is 15 residues long. Per the germline V gene, CDR1 is SGHRS and CDR2 is YFSETQ. CDR3 sequence reads: CASSSGLPVGNEQFF. DNA for the CDR3: TGCGCCAGCAGCTCTGGGCTGCCCGTTGGGAATGAGCAGTTCTTC.

The V gene is TRBV7-2, the J gene TRBJ2-7; TRBD1 or TRBD2 may be the D gene (5 bases each). The CDR3 is made up of 14 amino acids. V gave up 1 base and J gave up 5 bases, with 12 bases separating them. Germline CDR1 SGHTA, CDR2 FQGNSA. The CDR3 nucleotides are TGTGCCAGCAGCTTAGTACCGGGGACCCACGAGCAGTACTTC. Amino acids: CASSLVPGTHEQYF.

The table lists this clone with a count of one. The CDR3 spells CASSEGWAGYGYTF. DNA of the CDR3: TGTGCCAGCAGTGAAGGGTGGGCAGGTTATGGCTACACCTTC. The chain employs TRBV6-1 and TRBJ1-2; no firm D call. The CDR3 contains 14 residues. Trimming took 1 base from V and 5 from J, leaving 11 bases between them. In germline, CDR1 is MNHNS, CDR2 SASEGT.

The chain has TRBV2 and TRBJ2-1; TRBD2 aligns across 11 bases. The V and J ends lost 4 bases and 6 bases, in that order; junction bases with no gene match: 2. The CDR3 is made up of 14 amino acids. Germline CDR1 SNHLY, CDR2 FYNNEI. CDR3 loop: CASSGTSGSNEQFF. CDR3 in DNA: TGTGCCAGCAGTGGGACTAGCGGGTCCAATGAGCAGTTCTTC.

The chain links TRBV5-4 to TRBJ2-1; perhaps TRBD2 as D (5 bases). Trimming pared 4 bases from V and 4 bases from J, leaving 15 bases between. In germline, CDR1 is SGHNT, CDR2 YYREEE (reference sequence). The CDR3 extends over 15 amino acids. The CDR3, as DNA: TGTGCCAGCAGCCCCGGTGGACTTCAATACAATGAGCAGTTCTTC. This gives the protein CASSPGGLQYNEQFF.

CDR3 nucleotide sequence: TGTGCCAGCAGCATGCCAGTCCAAGCGGGAGTGTCAAACGAGCAGTACTTC. The encoded protein is CASSMPVQAGVSNEQYF. V usage is TRBV5-6 and J usage is TRBJ2-7; 8 bases map to TRBD2. V was clipped by 4 bases and J by 5 bases; unmatched bases: 17. The CDR3 loop spans 17 amino acids. CDR1 and CDR2 from the germline V gene are SGHDT and YYEEEE.

This chain connects TRBV9 to TRBJ2-1; 7 bases map to TRBD2. Germline CDR1 SGDLS, CDR2 YYNGEE. V trimming: 2 bases; J trimming: 5 bases; junction bases outside the gene matches: 10. The CDR3 has 16 amino acids. The DNA of the CDR3 is TGTGCCAGCAGCGTCTCCGGGACTATGATCGACAATGAGCAGTTCTTC. Protein product: CASSVSGTMIDNEQFF. Full variable domain (outside the CDR3, taken from reference TRBV9 and TRBJ2-1): DSGVTQTPKHLITATGQRVTLRCSPRSGDLSVYWYQQSLDQGLQFLIQYYNGEERAKGNILERFSAQQFPDLHSELNLSSLELGDSALYFCASSVSGTMIDNEQFFGPGTRLTVL.

The chain uses TRBV19 and TRBJ1-2; D remains unclear. The V gene lost 0 bases and the J gene lost 8 bases, with 10 bases spanning the gap. This CDR3 has 13 residues. CDR1 and CDR2 (germline): LNHDA, SQIVND (reference sequence). CDR3 DNA sequence: TGTGCCAGTAGTATAGAAGGCGGCGAGGGCTACACCTTC. Translating it yields CASSIEGGEGYTF.

This sequence joins TRBV15 and TRBJ1-1; the match to TRBD1 covers 9 bases. The germline V gene has CDR1 LNHNV and CDR2 YYDKDF (reference sequence). This CDR3 spans 12 amino acids. J gave up 8 bases and V 8 bases, and 6 bases lay outside the gene matches. For the CDR3, the DNA is TGTGCCACCTCCAGGACAGGGGAAGAAGCTTTCTTT. Its translation: CATSRTGEEAFF.

The chain is built from TRBV5-1 and TRBJ1-4; unclear D gene. The CDR3 covers 15 residues. Germline V CDR1 and CDR2: SGHRS, YFSETQ. V gave up 0 bases and J gave up 3 bases, with 9 bases separating them. CDR3 bases: TGCGCCAGCAGCTTGGCAGGCTTATCTAATGAAAAACTGTTTTTT. Its translation is CASSLAGLSNEKLFF.

This chain joins TRBV6-1 and TRBJ1-2; no reliable D call. The germline V and J ends were trimmed by 4 bases and 4 bases, with 7 bases remaining between them. This CDR3 has 12 residues. The germline gives CDR1 MNHNS, CDR2 SASEGT. CDR3 sequence (DNA): TGTGCCAGCAGTGGGGATAGCTATGGCTACACCTTC. Translation gives CASSGDSYGYTF.

The V call is TRBV18, the J call TRBJ2-4, with TRBD1 matching over 7 bases. V lost 5 bases and J lost 8; bases outside the gene matches: 6. The germline CDR1 and CDR2 sequences are KGHSH and LQKENI. The CDR3 is 13 amino acids. The CDR3 bases are TGTGCCAGCTCATTTTCCGGGACAGACATTCAGTACTTC. Translated, it gives CASSFSGTDIQYF.

CDR3 nucleotides: TGCAGCGTTTTAGACACCGGGACATCGGAAAAACTGTTTTTT. Residues: CSVLDTGTSEKLFF. The chain combines TRBV29-1 with TRBJ1-4; TRBD1 is a possible D gene (6 bases). The CDR3 has 14 amino acids. V lost 5 bases to trimming and J lost 8 bases, with 18 bases between them. Germline V gene lookup returns CDR1 SQVTM and CDR2 ANQGSEA.

CDR3 in DNA: TGTGCCAGCAGAAAAACAGGGGGCACTGAAGCTTTCTTT. Translated: CASRKTGGTEAFF. This sequence joins TRBV6-5 and TRBJ1-1, with 8 bases identical to TRBD1. CDR1 and CDR2 (germline): MNHEY, SVGAGI. CDR3 size: 13 residues. The ends lost 6 bases at V and 4 bases at J; junction bases unmatched: 4.